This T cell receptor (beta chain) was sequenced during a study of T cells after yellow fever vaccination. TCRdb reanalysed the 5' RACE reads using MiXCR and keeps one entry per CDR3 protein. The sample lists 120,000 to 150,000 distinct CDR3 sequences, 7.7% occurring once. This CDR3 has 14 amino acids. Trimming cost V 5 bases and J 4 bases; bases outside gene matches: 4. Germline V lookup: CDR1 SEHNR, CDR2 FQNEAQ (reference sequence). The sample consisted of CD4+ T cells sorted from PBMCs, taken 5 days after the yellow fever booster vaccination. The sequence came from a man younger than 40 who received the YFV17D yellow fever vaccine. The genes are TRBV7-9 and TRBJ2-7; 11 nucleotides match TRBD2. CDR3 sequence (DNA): TGTGCCAGCAGCCAGGGACTAGCGGAATACGAGCAGTACTTC. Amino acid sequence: CASSQGLAEYEQYF.